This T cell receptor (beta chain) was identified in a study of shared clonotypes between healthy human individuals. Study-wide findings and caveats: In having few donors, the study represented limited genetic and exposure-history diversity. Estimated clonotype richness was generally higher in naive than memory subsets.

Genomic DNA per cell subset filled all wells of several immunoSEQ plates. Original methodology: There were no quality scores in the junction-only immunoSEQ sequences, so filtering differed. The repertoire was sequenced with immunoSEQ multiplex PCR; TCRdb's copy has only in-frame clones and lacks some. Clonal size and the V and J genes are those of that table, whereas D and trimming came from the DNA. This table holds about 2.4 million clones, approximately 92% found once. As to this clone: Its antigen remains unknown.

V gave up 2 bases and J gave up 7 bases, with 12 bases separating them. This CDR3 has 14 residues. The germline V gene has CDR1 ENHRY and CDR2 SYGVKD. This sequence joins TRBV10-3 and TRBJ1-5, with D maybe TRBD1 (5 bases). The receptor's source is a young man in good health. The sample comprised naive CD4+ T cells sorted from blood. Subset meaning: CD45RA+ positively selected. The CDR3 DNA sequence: TGTGCCATCAGTGAGATCGACAGTTCCCAGCCCCAGCATTTT. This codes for CAISEIDSSQPQHF.